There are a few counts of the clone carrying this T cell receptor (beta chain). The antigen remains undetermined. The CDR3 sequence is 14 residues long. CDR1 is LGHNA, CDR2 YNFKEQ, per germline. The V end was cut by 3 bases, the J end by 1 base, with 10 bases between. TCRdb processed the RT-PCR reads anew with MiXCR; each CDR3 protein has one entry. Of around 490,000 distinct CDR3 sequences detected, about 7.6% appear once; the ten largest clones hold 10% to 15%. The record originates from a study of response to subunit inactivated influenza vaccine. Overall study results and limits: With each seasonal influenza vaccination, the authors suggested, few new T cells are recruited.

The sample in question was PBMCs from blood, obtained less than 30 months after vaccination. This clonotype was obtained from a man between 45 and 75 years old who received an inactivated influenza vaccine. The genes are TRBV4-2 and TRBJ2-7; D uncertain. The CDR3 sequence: CASSHLDPSYEQYF. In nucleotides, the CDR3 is TGTGCCAGCAGCCACCTGGACCCTTCCTACGAGCAGTACTTC.